This TCR beta chain was retrieved from a study of blood T cell repertoires in COVID-19. For the study at large: Sites across the United States, Italy and Spain contributed samples from acute and convalescent COVID-19. The analysed material was cDNA or gDNA that came from T cells, B-cell-depleted T cells, or PBMCs.

The CDR3 sequence is 14 residues long. V was pared by 6 bases and J by 5 bases, with 16 bases between. Germline CDR1 reads LNHDA; CDR2 reads SQIVND (reference sequence). Participant age was roughly 18 to 90 years, and participants resided in approximately 25 US areas. Participants' own reports of clinical history determined their cohort assignment. Assay: immunoSEQ multiplex PCR; the TCRdb copy retains only in-frame clones and omits some. The sample has approximately 140,000 clones, approximately 84% seen once. The V and J genes are TRBV19 and TRBJ1-1; weak D call: TRBD1 (5 bases). The sample consisted of PBMCs or T cells enriched from blood (not recorded which). This sequence originates from a man between 35 and 55 years old with acute COVID-19. CDR3 DNA: TGTGCCAGTAGGCCGGGGCCAGCGGGGACTGAAGCTTTCTTT. It translates to CASRPGPAGTEAFF.